This TCR beta chain was recorded in a study of T-cell memory formation after mild COVID-19. Whole-study results and caveats: Clones that shrank (day 15 to 85) were balanced CD4/CD8, whereas later expanders leaned CD4+. Unconfirmed was the SARS-CoV-2 specificity of second-wave clones that peaked on day 37. Contracting clones localized mainly to CM and EM when CD4+ and mainly to EMRA when CD8+.

One entry per CDR3 protein results from TCRdb running MiXCR on the 5' RACE reads. The table records tens of thousands of distinct CDR3 sequences, around 13% of them present only once. This clonotype showed up just a few times. Its antigen is still unknown. The origin of this receptor is an adult woman who had mild COVID-19 (a few samples of this study predate the infection). Cell type and time point are not known. The sequenced sample was PBMCs or a T cell subset sorted from them (not recorded which).

The CDR3 is CASSPGTVSYEQYF. In nucleotides, the CDR3 is TGCGCCAGCAGCCCGGGGACCGTCTCCTACGAGCAGTACTTC. The rearrangement links TRBV4-3 to TRBJ2-7, with D possibly called TRBD1 or TRBD2 (5 bases each). The CDR3 covers 14 residues. CDR1 and CDR2 (germline): LGHNA, YSLEER. Trimming removed 4 bases at V and 0 bases at J, with 10 bases between.